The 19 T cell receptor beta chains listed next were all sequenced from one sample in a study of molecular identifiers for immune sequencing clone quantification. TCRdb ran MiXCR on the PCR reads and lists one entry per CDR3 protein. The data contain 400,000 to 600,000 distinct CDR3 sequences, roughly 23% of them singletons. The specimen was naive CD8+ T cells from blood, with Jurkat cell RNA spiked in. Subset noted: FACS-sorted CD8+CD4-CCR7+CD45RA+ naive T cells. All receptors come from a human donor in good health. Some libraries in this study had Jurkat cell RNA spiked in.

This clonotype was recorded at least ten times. CDR3 sequence reads: CASSLVEGLGLYTDTQYF. The CDR3 DNA sequence: TGTGCCAGCAGCTTAGTAGAGGGACTGGGACTGTACACAGATACGCAGTATTTT. The rearrangement links TRBV7-2 to TRBJ2-3; tentatively, D is TRBD2 (6 bases). The CDR3 loop spans 18 amino acids. V gave up 1 base and J gave up 2 bases, with 19 bases separating them. Germline V CDR1 and CDR2: SGHTA, FQGNSA.

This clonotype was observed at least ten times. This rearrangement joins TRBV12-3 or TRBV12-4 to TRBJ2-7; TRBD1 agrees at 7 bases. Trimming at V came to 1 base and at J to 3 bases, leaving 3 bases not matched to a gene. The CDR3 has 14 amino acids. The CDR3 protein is CASSLETGIYEQYF. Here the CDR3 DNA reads TGTGCCAGCAGTTTAGAGACAGGGATCTACGAGCAGTACTTC.

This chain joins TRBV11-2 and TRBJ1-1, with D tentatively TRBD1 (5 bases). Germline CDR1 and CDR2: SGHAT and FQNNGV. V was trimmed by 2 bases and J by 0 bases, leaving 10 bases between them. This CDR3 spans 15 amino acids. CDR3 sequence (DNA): TGTGCCAGCAGCTTACCAGGGCCCATGAACACTGAAGCTTTCTTT. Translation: CASSLPGPMNTEAFF.

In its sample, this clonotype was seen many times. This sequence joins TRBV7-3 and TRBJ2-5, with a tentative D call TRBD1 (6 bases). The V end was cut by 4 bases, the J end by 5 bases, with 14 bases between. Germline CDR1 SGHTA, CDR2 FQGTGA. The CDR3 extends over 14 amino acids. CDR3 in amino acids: CASSYFGQTETQYF. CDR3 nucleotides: TGTGCCAGCAGCTACTTCGGACAGACCGAGACCCAGTACTTC.

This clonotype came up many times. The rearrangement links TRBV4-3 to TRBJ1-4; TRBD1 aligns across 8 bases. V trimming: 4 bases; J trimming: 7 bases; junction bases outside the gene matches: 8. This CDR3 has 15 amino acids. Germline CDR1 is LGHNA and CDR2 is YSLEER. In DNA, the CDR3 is TGCGCCAGCAGCCCTGGACAGGGATCGCCTGAAAAACTGTTTTTT. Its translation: CASSPGQGSPEKLFF.

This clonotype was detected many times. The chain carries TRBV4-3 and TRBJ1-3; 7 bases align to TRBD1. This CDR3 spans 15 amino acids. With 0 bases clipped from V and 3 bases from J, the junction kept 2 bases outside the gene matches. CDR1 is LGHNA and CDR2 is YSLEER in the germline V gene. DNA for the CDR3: TGCGCCAGCAGCCAAGATGGGACAGATGGAAACACCATATATTTT. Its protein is CASSQDGTDGNTIYF.

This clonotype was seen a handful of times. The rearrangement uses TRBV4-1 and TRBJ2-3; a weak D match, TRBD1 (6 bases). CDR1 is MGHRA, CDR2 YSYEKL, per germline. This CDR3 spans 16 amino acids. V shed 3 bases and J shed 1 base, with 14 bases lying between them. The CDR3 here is CASSQQLPGGTDTQYF. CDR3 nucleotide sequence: TGCGCCAGCAGCCAGCAACTTCCAGGGGGCACAGATACGCAGTATTTT.

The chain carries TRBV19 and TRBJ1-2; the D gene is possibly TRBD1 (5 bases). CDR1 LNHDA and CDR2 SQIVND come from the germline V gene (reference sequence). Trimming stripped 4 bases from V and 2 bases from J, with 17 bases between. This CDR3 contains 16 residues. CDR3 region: CASSTSSYQGNYGYTF. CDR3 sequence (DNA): TGTGCCAGTAGTACGTCGAGCTATCAGGGAAACTATGGCTACACCTTC.

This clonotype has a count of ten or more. CDR3 region: CASSRDRGQTDTQYF. For the CDR3, the DNA is TGCGCCAGCAGCCGAGACAGGGGGCAGACAGATACGCAGTATTTT. The V and J genes are TRBV4-3 and TRBJ2-3; TRBD1 matches 10 bases. Germline CDR1 reads LGHNA; CDR2 reads YSLEER. Trimming took 4 bases from V and 3 from J; bases not matched to a gene: 4. CDR3 length: 15 amino acids.

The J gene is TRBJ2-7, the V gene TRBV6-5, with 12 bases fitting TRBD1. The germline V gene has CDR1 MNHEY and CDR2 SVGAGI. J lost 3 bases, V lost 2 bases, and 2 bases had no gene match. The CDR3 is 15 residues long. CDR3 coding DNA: TGTGCCAGCAGTTACGGGACAGGGGGCGACTACGAGCAGTACTTC. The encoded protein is CASSYGTGGDYEQYF.

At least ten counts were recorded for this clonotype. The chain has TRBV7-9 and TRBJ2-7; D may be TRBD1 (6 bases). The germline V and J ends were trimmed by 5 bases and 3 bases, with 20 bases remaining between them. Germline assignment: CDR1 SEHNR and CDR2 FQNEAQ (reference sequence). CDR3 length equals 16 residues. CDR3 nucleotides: TGTGCCAGCAGCCTGTCGACAGGTCAAATGCTCTACGAGCAGTACTTC. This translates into CASSLSTGQMLYEQYF.

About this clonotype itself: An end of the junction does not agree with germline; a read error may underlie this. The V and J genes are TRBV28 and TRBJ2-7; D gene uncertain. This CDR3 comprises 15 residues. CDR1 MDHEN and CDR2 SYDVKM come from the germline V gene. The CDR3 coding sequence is TGTGCCAGCAGTCTGAGGCAGGATTTCTCCTACGAGCAGTGCTTC. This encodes CASSLRQDFSYEQCF.

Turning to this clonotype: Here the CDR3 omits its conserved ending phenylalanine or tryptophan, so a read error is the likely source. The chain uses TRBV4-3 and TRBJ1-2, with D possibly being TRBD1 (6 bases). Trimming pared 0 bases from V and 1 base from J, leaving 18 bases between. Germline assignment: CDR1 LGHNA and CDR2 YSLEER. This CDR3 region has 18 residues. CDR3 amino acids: CASSQDSVGGLLNYGYTL. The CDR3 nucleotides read TGCGCCAGCAGCCAAGATTCGGTCGGGGGGCTCCTTAACTATGGCTACACCCTC.

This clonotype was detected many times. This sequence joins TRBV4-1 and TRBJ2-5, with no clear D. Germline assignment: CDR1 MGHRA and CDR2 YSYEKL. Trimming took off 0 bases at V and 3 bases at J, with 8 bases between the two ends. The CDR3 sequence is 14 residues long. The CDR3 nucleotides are TGCGCCAGCAGCCAAGAGAATAGGGAAGAGACCCAGTACTTC. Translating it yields CASSQENREETQYF.

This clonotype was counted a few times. The CDR3, as DNA: TGTGCCAGCAGCGCCGGGGCCGGGACACAGAACACTGAAGCTTTCTTT. This gives the protein CASSAGAGTQNTEAFF. The J gene is TRBJ1-1, the V gene TRBV9, with D possibly being TRBD1 (6 bases). This CDR3 contains 16 residues. Germline lookup yields CDR1 SGDLS and CDR2 YYNGEE. Trimming cost V 3 bases and J 1 base, with 16 bases left between them.

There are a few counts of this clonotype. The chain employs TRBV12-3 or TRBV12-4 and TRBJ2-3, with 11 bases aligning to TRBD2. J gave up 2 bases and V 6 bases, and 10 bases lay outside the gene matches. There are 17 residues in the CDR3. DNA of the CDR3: TGTGCCAGCAGGGGCCTAGGGACTAGCGGAACCACAGATACGCAGTATTTT. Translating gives CASRGLGTSGTTDTQYF.

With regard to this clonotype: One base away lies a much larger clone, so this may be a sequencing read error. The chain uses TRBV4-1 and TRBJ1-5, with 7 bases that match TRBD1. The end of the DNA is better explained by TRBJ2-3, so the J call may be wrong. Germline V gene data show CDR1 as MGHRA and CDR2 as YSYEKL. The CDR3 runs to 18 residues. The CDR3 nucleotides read TGCGCCAGCAGCCACCGGCCGACGACAGGGAACGTTTACCAGCCCCAGTATTTT. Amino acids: CASSHRPTTGNVYQPQYF.

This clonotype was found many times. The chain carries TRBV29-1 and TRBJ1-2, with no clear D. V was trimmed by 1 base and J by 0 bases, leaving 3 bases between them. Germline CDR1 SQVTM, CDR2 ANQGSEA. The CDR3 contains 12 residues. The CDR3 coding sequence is TGCAGCGTTGAAGCAGCTAACTATGGCTACACCTTC. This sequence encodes CSVEAANYGYTF.

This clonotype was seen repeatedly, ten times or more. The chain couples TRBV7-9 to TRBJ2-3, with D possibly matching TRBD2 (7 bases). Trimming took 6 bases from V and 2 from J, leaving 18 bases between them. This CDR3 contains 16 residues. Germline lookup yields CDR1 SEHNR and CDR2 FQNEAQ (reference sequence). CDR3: CASRPPSGGHTDTQYF. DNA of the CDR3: TGTGCCAGCAGACCCCCGTCGGGGGGCCACACAGATACGCAGTATTTT.